A single sample is the source of the 20 T cell receptor beta chains below, sequenced in a study of blood T cell repertoires in COVID-19. Profiling relied on immunoSEQ multiplex PCR, and the TCRdb table lists in-frame clones only, not all of them. Here the sample spans around 450,000 clones, roughly 91% being singletons. The source material was PBMCs or T cells enriched from blood (not recorded which). The receptors were gathered from a man aged 18 to 30 who had recovered from COVID-19.

This clone has a handful of counts. V is TRBV6-2 or TRBV6-3 and J is TRBJ2-6; 9 bases are shared with TRBD1. Germline CDR1 and CDR2: MNHEY and SVGEGT. The CDR3 spans 16 residues. The V and J ends lost 5 bases and 2 bases, in that order; junction bases with no gene match: 4. The CDR3 loop is CASSKTGGTGANVLTF. CDR3 nucleotide sequence: TGTGCCAGCAGTAAGACAGGGGGGACTGGGGCCAACGTCCTGACTTTC.

The chain has TRBV4-1 and TRBJ2-5; TRBD1 might be the D (6 bases). This CDR3 comprises 13 residues. In germline, CDR1 is MGHRA, CDR2 YSYEKL. Trimming pared 1 base from V and 7 bases from J, leaving 10 bases between. The CDR3, as DNA: TGCGCCAGCAGCCAAGCAGGGGTGGGGACCCAGTACTTC. Translating it yields CASSQAGVGTQYF.

The chain combines TRBV5-1 with TRBJ2-7; 7 bases match TRBD1. Per germline, CDR1 SGHRS and CDR2 YFSETQ. The CDR3 is made up of 15 amino acids. Trimming at V came to 4 bases and at J to 3 bases, leaving 10 bases not matched to a gene. The CDR3 sequence is CASSLLTGSSYEQYF. The CDR3 DNA reads TGCGCCAGCAGCCTGCTGACAGGGTCGAGCTACGAGCAGTACTTC.

V usage is TRBV19 and J usage is TRBJ2-7; the match to TRBD1 covers 9 bases. CDR1 is LNHDA and CDR2 is SQIVND in the germline V gene (reference sequence). The CDR3 covers 15 residues. V lost 8 bases to trimming and J lost 3 bases; unmatched junction nucleotides: 11. In DNA form, the CDR3 reads TGTGCCAGTTCAACAGGGGGCGAGGCCGACTACGAGCAGTACTTC. Protein sequence: CASSTGGEADYEQYF.

For the CDR3, the DNA is TGTGCCAGCAGTGAAGCGATTAAGCGGGGGGCACACAATGAGCAGTTCTTC. Its protein is CASSEAIKRGAHNEQFF. This chain uses TRBV2 with TRBJ2-1; 9 bases line up with TRBD2. With V trimmed by 0 bases and J by 5 bases, 8 bases remained unmatched. CDR1 is SNHLY and CDR2 is FYNNEI in the germline V gene. The CDR3 runs 17 residues. Full variable domain (missing parts from reference TRBV2 and TRBJ2-1): EPEVTQTPSHQVTQMGQEVILRCVPISNHLYFYWYRQILGQKVEFLVSFYNNEISEKSEIFDDQFSVERPDGSNFTLKIRSTKLEDSAMYFCASSEAIKRGAHNEQFFGPGTRLTVL.

The chain has TRBV2 and TRBJ2-5; the match to TRBD1 covers 7 bases. Germline CDR1 SNHLY, CDR2 FYNNEI. The CDR3 loop spans 14 amino acids. V trimming: 7 bases; J trimming: 1 base; junction bases outside the gene matches: 6. CDR3 sequence: CASNRGQFQETQYF. In DNA, the CDR3 is TGTGCCAGCAACCGGGGACAGTTCCAAGAGACCCAGTACTTC.

This sequence joins TRBV28 and TRBJ1-5, with D maybe TRBD1 (6 bases). Germline loops: CDR1 MDHEN, CDR2 SYDVKM. This CDR3 has 16 residues. V was pared by 1 base and J by 2 bases, with 12 bases between. The CDR3 nucleotides are TGTGCCAGCAGTTTATCACTACAGGGCGGCAATCAGCCCCAGCATTTT. Amino acids: CASSLSLQGGNQPQHF.

V is TRBV19 and J is TRBJ1-2; 9 positions match TRBD1. Germline V lookup: CDR1 LNHDA, CDR2 SQIVND (reference sequence). V lost 5 bases to trimming and J lost 1 base; unmatched junction nucleotides: 8. The CDR3 is made up of 16 amino acids. The CDR3 nucleotides are TGTGCCAGTAGTCGAACGCCGGGACAGGGTAACTATGGCTACACCTTC. Translated: CASSRTPGQGNYGYTF.

This clone has just a few counts. This chain links TRBV3-1 (or the pseudogene TRBV3-2) with TRBJ1-1; 7 bases match TRBD1. Germline CDR1 is LGHDT and CDR2 is YNNKEL (reference sequence). CDR3 size: 16 residues. Trimming cost V 4 bases and J 1 base; bases outside gene matches: 9. The CDR3 DNA follows: TGTGCCAGCAGCCCCTCCCGACAGGGAAGGAACACTGAAGCTTTCTTT. The encoded protein is CASSPSRQGRNTEAFF.

This clone appeared once. The genes are TRBV7-2 and TRBJ1-2, with a weak D call TRBD1 (6 bases). The CDR3 extends over 14 amino acids. In germline, CDR1 is SGHTA, CDR2 FQGNSA. V dropped 5 bases and J dropped 2 bases, with 12 bases sitting between them. The CDR3 nucleotides are TGTGCCAGCAGCCCAGGGGTCCAGAACTATGGCTACACCTTC. Translation gives CASSPGVQNYGYTF.

The gene calls are TRBV18 and TRBJ2-7, with 12 bases identical to TRBD1. Germline CDR1 KGHSH, CDR2 LQKENI. CDR3 length equals 15 residues. The V gene end was trimmed by 4 bases and the J gene end by 5 bases; junction bases not matched to a gene: 6. CDR3 amino acids: CASSLWGQGADEQYF. The DNA of the CDR3 is TGTGCCAGCTCACTATGGGGACAGGGGGCAGACGAGCAGTACTTC.

This clone has just a few counts. The chain couples TRBV2 to TRBJ1-4; no definite D call. Germline V gene lookup returns CDR1 SNHLY and CDR2 FYNNEI. This CDR3 is 14 amino acids long. The V and J ends lost 6 bases and 2 bases respectively, with 10 bases between them. CDR3 in DNA: TGTGCCAGCAGACCCCCTATGACTAATGAAAAACTGTTTTTT. Translation: CASRPPMTNEKLFF. Complete variable domain (other parts from reference TRBV2 and TRBJ1-4): EPEVTQTPSHQVTQMGQEVILRCVPISNHLYFYWYRQILGQKVEFLVSFYNNEISEKSEIFDDQFSVERPDGSNFTLKIRSTKLEDSAMYFCASRPPMTNEKLFFGSGTQLSVL.

The J gene is TRBJ1-1, the V gene TRBV10-3; TRBD1 is a possible D gene (5 bases). This CDR3 region has 12 residues. V was cut by 6 bases and J by 6 bases, with 11 bases left in between. Germline loops: CDR1 ENHRY, CDR2 SYGVKD. CDR3 nucleotides: TGTGCCATCAGCAGGGACTTCTCTGAAGCTTTCTTT. This codes for CAISRDFSEAFF.

This clone appeared many times. This chain connects TRBV5-6 to TRBJ2-1; D is possibly TRBD2 (5 bases). The length of the CDR3 is 14 residues. Germline CDR1 SGHDT, CDR2 YYEEEE. Trimming stripped 0 bases from V and 10 bases from J, with 14 bases between. CDR3 sequence reads: CASSLANSEREQFF. The CDR3 DNA reads TGTGCCAGCAGCTTGGCCAACAGCGAGCGGGAGCAGTTCTTC. Full variable domain (remainder filled in from reference TRBV5-6 and TRBJ2-1): DAGVTQSPTHLIKTRGQQVTLRCSPKSGHDTVSWYQQALGQGPQFIFQYYEEEERQRGNFPDRFSGHQFPNYSSELNVNALLLGDSALYLCASSLANSEREQFFGPGTRLTVL.

The CDR3 DNA reads TGTGCCAGCAGTTTAACAGGAGCCACCGGGGAGCTGTTTTTT. It specifies CASSLTGATGELFF. The chain joins TRBV27 to TRBJ2-2; D may be TRBD1 (5 bases). CDR1 is MNHEY, CDR2 SMNVEV, per germline (reference sequence). CDR3 length: 14 amino acids. Trimming cost V 2 bases and J 4 bases, with 8 bases left between them.

J is TRBJ1-2 and V is TRBV5-4; TRBD1 might be the D (6 bases). The length of the CDR3 is 15 residues. The V gene lost 3 bases and the J gene lost 7 bases, with 19 bases spanning the gap. CDR1 is SGHNT, CDR2 YYREEE, per germline (reference sequence). The CDR3 loop reads CASSSKNRVAGGYTF. As DNA, the CDR3 is TGTGCCAGCAGCTCCAAAAACAGGGTCGCCGGTGGCTACACCTTC.

The V gene is TRBV6-1, the J gene TRBJ2-2; 9 positions match TRBD1. J lost 7 bases, V lost 2 bases, and 5 bases had no gene match. From germline, CDR1 is MNHNS and CDR2 SASEGT. The CDR3 has 15 amino acids. The DNA for the CDR3 is TGTGCCAGCAGTGAAAGGACAGGGGCGGGCGGGGAGCTGTTTTTT. Protein sequence: CASSERTGAGGELFF.

Details on this clone: The same CDR3 is also encoded by other DNA sequences in this sample. The J gene is TRBJ2-7, the V gene TRBV11-2, with 7 bases that match TRBD1. The germline CDR1 and CDR2 sequences are SGHAT and FQNNGV. CDR3 length: 15 amino acids. V lost 1 base to trimming and J lost 1 base; unmatched junction nucleotides: 4. The CDR3 DNA reads TGTGCCAGCAGCTTAGTTTCAGGGGGTTCCTACGAGCAGTACTTC. Translated, it gives CASSLVSGGSYEQYF. The complete variable domain, with remaining parts taken from reference TRBV11-2 and TRBJ2-7, reads EAGVAQSPRYKIIEKRQSVAFWCNPISGHATLYWYQQILGQGPKLLIQFQNNGVVDDSQLPKDRFSAERLKGVDSTLKIQPAKLEDSAVYLCASSLVSGGSYEQYFGPGTRLTVT.

The CDR3 DNA sequence: TGTGCCTGGAGCTGGGGCGGTAACAATGAGCAGTTCTTC. Its translation: CAWSWGGNNEQFF. The chain employs TRBV30 and TRBJ2-1; D is perhaps TRBD1 (5 bases). V lost 3 bases, J lost 5 bases, and 11 bases lay in between. The CDR3 totals 13 residues. The V gene's germline CDR1 is GTSNPN and CDR2 SVGIG (reference sequence).

The CDR3 DNA is TGTGCCAGCAGTTTAACAGGGGCAATCCCTGGAAACACCATATATTTT. It translates to CASSLTGAIPGNTIYF. V is TRBV27 and J is TRBJ1-3, with 7 bases lining up with TRBD1. V dropped 2 bases and J dropped 2; count of bases not matched to a gene: 6. CDR1 and CDR2 from the germline V gene are MNHEY and SMNVEV (reference sequence). The CDR3 sequence is 16 residues long.